The clone carrying this T cell receptor beta chain has more than one count but fewer than ten. Its specificity is not known. The CDR3 spans 18 residues. Germline V CDR1 and CDR2: DFQATT, SNEGSKA (reference sequence). V was clipped by 0 bases and J by 2 bases; unmatched bases: 13. The sample is drawn from a study of CD8 T cells in ankylosing spondylitis. Study-level results: A TCR beta motif of 8 or 9 highly homologous variants appeared characteristic of ankylosing spondylitis blood. Disease-linked clones were found to be CD8+ and relatively rare in peripheral blood.

One entry per CDR3 protein, called by TCRdb with MiXCR from the 5' RACE reads. The sample shows about 540,000 distinct CDR3 sequences, 9.5% to 15% of them seen only once. Source material: blood, either unsorted or a sorted T cell fraction (not recorded which). The chain links TRBV20-1 to TRBJ2-7, with 10 bases that match TRBD2. This receptor was obtained from a male donor with ankylosing spondylitis. The CDR3 region is CSARDAHGASGSPYEQYF. The CDR3 DNA follows: TGCAGTGCTAGAGATGCTCACGGGGCTAGCGGGAGCCCCTACGAGCAGTACTTC.